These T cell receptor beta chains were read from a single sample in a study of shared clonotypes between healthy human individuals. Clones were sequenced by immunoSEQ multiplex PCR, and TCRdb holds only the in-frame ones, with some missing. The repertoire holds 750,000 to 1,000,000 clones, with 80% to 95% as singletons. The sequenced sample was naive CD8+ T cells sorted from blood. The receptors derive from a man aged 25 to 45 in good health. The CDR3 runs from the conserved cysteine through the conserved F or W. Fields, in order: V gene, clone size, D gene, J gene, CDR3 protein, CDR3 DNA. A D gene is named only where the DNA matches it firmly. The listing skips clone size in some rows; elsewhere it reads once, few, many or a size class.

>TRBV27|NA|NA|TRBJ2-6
CASSSMSSSGANVLTF
TGTGCCAGCAGTTCAATGAGCTCCTCTGGGGCCAACGTCCTGACTTTC
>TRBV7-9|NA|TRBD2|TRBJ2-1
CASSLGLANYNEQFF
TGTGCCAGCAGCTTAGGACTAGCGAACTACAATGAGCAGTTCTTC
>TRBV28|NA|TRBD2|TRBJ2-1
CASSWTSGNNEQFF
TGTGCCAGCAGTTGGACTAGCGGGAACAATGAGCAGTTCTTC
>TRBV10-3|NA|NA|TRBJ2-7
CAISTTYEQYF
TGTGCCATCAGTACAACCTACGAGCAGTACTTC
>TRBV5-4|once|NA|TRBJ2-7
CASSLAWGDPYEQYF
TGTGCCAGCAGCTTGGCTTGGGGCGATCCCTACGAGCAGTACTTC
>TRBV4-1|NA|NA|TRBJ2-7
CASSQEFVYEQYF
TGCGCCAGCAGCCAAGAGTTTGTCTACGAGCAGTACTTC
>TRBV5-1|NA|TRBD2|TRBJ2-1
CASSLEGLALDEQFF
TGCGCCAGCAGCTTGGAGGGACTAGCATTGGATGAGCAGTTCTTC
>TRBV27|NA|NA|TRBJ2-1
CASTVQAGPYNEQFF
TGTGCCAGCACAGTCCAGGCGGGACCCTACAATGAGCAGTTCTTC
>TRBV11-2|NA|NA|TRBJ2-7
CASSTGSYEQYF
TGTGCCAGCAGCACCGGGAGCTACGAGCAGTACTTC
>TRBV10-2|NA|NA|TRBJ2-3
CASIVPLQYF
TGCGCCAGCATAGTACCGCTGCAGTATTTT
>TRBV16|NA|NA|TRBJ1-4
CASSQLGTQNEKLFF
TGTGCCAGCAGCCAGCTCGGGACACAAAATGAAAAACTGTTTTTT
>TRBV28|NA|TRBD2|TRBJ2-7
CASTRTSGTYEQYF
TGTGCCAGCACTAGGACTAGCGGGACCTACGAGCAGTACTTC
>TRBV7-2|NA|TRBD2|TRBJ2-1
CASSSTSGNSYNEQFF
TGTGCCAGCAGCTCGACTAGCGGGAACTCCTACAATGAGCAGTTCTTC
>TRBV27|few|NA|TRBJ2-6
CASRPSGANVLTF
TGTGCCAGCCGCCCGTCTGGGGCCAACGTCCTGACTTTC
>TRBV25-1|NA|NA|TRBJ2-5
CASPLTSLVCQETQYF
TGTGCCAGCCCCCTCACTTCTCTAGTGTGCCAAGAGACCCAGTACTTC
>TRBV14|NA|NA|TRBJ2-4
CASSQETQGGKNIQYF
TGTGCCAGCAGCCAAGAGACACAAGGGGGCAAAAACATTCAGTACTTC
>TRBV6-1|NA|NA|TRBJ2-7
CASRELGTSDEQYF
TGTGCCAGCAGGGAATTGGGGACCTCAGACGAGCAGTACTTC
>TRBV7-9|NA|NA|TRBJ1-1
CASSLDSTEAFF
TGTGCCAGCAGCTTAGACAGCACTGAAGCTTTCTTT
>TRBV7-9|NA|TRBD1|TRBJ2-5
CASSPTGEQETQYF
TGTGCCAGCAGCCCGACAGGGGAGCAAGAGACCCAGTACTTC
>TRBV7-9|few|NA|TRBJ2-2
CASSRVTRTGELFF
TGTGCCAGCAGCAGGGTGACACGGACCGGGGAGCTGTTTTTT
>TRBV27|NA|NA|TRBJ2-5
CASSRPGPQETQYF
TGTGCCAGCAGTCGCCCCGGTCCACAAGAGACCCAGTACTTC
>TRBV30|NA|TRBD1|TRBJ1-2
CAWSAWGTGLGYTF
TGTGCCTGGAGTGCATGGGGGACAGGGCTTGGCTACACCTTC
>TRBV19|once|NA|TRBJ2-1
CASSIVPKVPYNEQFF
TGTGCCAGTAGTATAGTCCCAAAGGTCCCCTACAATGAGCAGTTCTTC
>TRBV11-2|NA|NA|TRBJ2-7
CASSLEAYAEQYF
TGTGCCAGCAGCTTAGAGGCCTACGCAGAGCAGTACTTC
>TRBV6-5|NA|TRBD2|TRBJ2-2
CASKRGARNTGELFF
TGTGCCAGCAAGCGGGGGGCCAGAAACACCGGGGAGCTGTTTTTT
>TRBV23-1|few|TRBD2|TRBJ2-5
CASSQAKGGSQETQYF
TGCGCCAGCAGTCAAGCGAAGGGCGGGAGTCAAGAGACCCAGTACTTC
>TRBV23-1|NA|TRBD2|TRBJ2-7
CASSQFFEEFLTSGSTHLSGEQYF
TGCGCCAGCAGTCAATTTTTCGAAGAATTTTTGACTAGCGGGAGTACTCACCTATCCGGCGAGCAGTACTTC
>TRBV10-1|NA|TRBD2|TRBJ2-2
CASSGYRLAGEPTGELFF
TGCGCCAGCAGTGGCTACCGGCTAGCGGGGGAACCCACCGGGGAGCTGTTTTTT
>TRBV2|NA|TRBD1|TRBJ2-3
CASPDRVRTDTQYF
TGTGCCAGCCCGGACAGGGTGCGCACAGATACGCAGTATTTT
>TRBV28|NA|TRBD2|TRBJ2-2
CASSPTGGENTGELFF
TGTGCCAGCAGCCCAACCGGGGGGGAGAACACCGGGGAGCTGTTTTTT